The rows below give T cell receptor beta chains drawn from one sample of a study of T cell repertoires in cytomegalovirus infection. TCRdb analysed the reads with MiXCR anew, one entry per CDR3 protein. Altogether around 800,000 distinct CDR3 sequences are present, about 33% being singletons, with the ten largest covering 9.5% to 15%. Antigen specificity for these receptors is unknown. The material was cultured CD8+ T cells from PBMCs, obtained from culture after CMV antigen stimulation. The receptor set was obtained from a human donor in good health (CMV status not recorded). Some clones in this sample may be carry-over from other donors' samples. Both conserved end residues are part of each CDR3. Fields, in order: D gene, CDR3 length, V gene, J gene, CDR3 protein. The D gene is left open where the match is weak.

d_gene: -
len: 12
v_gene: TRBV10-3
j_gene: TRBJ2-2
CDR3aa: CAISGETGELFF

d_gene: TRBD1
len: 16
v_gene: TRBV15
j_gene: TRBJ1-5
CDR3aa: CATSRDLGTDNQPQHF

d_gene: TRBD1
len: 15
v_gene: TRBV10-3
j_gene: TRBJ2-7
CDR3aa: CAISGTGTGQLEQYF

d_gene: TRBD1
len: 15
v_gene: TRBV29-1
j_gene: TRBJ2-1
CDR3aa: CSVETDRGIYNEQFF

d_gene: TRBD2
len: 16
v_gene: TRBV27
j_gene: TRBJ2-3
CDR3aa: CASSFGTSGGLDTQYF

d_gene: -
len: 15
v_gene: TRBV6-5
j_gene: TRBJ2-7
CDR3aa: CASSYGFMFSYEQYF

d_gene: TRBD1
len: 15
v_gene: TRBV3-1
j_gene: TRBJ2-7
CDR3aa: CASSRGTVPTYEQYF

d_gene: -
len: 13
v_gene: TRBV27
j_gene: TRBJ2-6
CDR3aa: CVSNKAGANVLTF

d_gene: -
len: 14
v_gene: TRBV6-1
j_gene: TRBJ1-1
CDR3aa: CASSSTGIGTEAFF

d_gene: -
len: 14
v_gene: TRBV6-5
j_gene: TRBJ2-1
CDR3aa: CASSVSGSYNEQFF

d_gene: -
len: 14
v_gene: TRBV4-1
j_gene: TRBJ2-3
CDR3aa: CASSQEKLIDTQYF

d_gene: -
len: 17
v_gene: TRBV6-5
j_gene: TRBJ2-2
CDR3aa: CASSNNPGLWDTGELFF

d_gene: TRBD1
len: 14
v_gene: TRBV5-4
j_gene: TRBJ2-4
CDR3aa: CASSSTGWRDIQYF

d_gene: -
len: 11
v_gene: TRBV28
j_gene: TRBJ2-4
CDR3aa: CASSLFGIQYF